Sequencing of this T cell receptor (beta chain) was carried out in a study of blood T cell repertoires in COVID-19. CDR3 size: 16 residues. Germline values: CDR1 SGHAT, CDR2 FQNNGV. The V gene end was trimmed by 5 bases and the J gene end by 5 bases; junction bases not matched to a gene: 12. Libraries were prepared by immunoSEQ multiplex PCR; TCRdb keeps only in-frame clonotypes and omits some of them. There are roughly 78,000 clones in the sample; 83% occur only once, and around a sixth lies in the top ten. Sequenced sample: peripheral blood. The chain recombines TRBV11-2 with TRBJ2-3; 8 bases align to TRBD2. This clonotype was obtained from a woman older than 75 with acute or convalescent COVID-19. CDR3 amino acids: CASSILEPGGIDTQYF. CDR3 DNA sequence: TGTGCCAGCAGCATACTCGAGCCGGGGGGGATAGATACGCAGTATTTT.